This T cell receptor (beta chain) is drawn from a study of graft-versus-host responses after intestinal transplantation. Study-level findings and limits: High graft-versus-host to host-versus-graft clonal ratios were found in allografts of patients who had graft-donor T cell macrochimerism.

Germline-derived CDR1 and CDR2 are MNHEY and SVGAGI. V trimming: 6 bases; J trimming: 10 bases; junction bases outside the gene matches: 9. There are 14 residues in the CDR3. This clone was seen just once. The assay was immunoSEQ multiplex PCR, and TCRdb's table has in-frame clones only and misses some. Of some 22,000 clones in the sample, about 57% were seen once. There were around 200,000 CFSE-labeled responder cells plated together with around 200,000 irradiated, violet-dye-labeled stimulator cells. Responder cells that were proliferating and CFSE-low, both CD3+CD4+ and CD3+CD8+, were sorted after the reaction.

The sequence was obtained from a human patient who received an intestinal transplant. This sample comprised alloreactive CD4+ T cells from a mixed lymphocyte reaction culture, obtained before intestinal transplant. As to subset: CFSE-low proliferating T cells sorted from approximately 6-day pre-transplant mixed lymphocyte reaction (GvH or HvG direction). The gene calls are TRBV6-5 and TRBJ2-4; 10 bases are a match to TRBD1. CDR3 DNA: TGTGCCAGCAGGGTCGACAGGGGGCGAAGTATTCAGTACTTC. It codes for CASRVDRGRSIQYF.